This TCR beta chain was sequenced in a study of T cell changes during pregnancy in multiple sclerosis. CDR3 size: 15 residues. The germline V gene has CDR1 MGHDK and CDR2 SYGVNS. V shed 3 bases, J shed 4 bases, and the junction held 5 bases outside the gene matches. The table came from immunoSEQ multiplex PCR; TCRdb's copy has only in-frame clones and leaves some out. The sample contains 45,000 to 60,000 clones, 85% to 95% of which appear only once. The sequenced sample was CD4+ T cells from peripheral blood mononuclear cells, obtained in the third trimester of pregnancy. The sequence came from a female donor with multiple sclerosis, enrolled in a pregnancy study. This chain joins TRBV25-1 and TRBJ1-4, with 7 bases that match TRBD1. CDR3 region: CASSDKGAINEKLFF. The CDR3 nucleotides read TGTGCCAGCAGTGACAAGGGGGCCATTAATGAAAAACTGTTTTTT.